This TCR beta chain is from a study of blood T cell repertoires in COVID-19. V gave up 1 base and J gave up 0 bases, with 6 bases separating them. This CDR3 has 14 amino acids. Germline V gives CDR1 SGHDN, CDR2 FVKESK. Assay used: immunoSEQ multiplex PCR; TCRdb lists only in-frame clones, some missing. The data contain over 250,000 clones, approximately 90% of them singletons. The sequence came from a woman between 35 and 50 years old who had recovered from COVID-19. The J gene is TRBJ1-1, the V gene TRBV14; D remains unclear. Sequenced input: peripheral blood. The CDR3 DNA reads TGTGCCAGCAGCCAAGTACTAGTGAACACTGAAGCTTTCTTT. Its protein is CASSQVLVNTEAFF.